The rows below give T cell receptor beta chains drawn from one sample of a study of cytomegalovirus exposure and HLA in healthy donors. Method: immunoSEQ multiplex PCR; TCRdb's copy keeps in-frame clones and lacks some. The listing records 50,000 to 70,000 clones. The sample comprised PBMCs. The source is a woman in her late teens or twenties in good health and CMV-seronegative. The CDR3 runs from the conserved cysteine through the conserved F or W. A D gene is named only where the DNA matches it firmly.

v_call	d_call	cdr3_length	j_call	cdr3_aa	cdr3_nt
TRBV25-1	.	12	TRBJ1-2	CASSEAGYGYTF	TGTGCCAGCAGTGAAGCGGGTTATGGCTACACCTTC
TRBV11-3	.	15	TRBJ1-1	CASSLDPGQDTEAFF	TGTGCCAGCAGCTTAGATCCAGGGCAGGACACTGAAGCTTTCTTT
TRBV10-3	TRBD1	17	TRBJ1-5	CAISEPKTGGGNQPQHF	TGTGCCATCAGTGAGCCCAAGACAGGGGGCGGCAATCAGCCCCAGCATTTT
TRBV11-2	TRBD1	13	TRBJ1-2	CASSLGTGYGYTF	TGTGCCAGCAGCTTGGGGACAGGGTATGGCTACACCTTC
TRBV19	.	15	TRBJ1-5	CASSITGRINQPQHF	TGTGCCAGTAGTATTACAGGGCGGATAAATCAGCCCCAGCATTTT
TRBV29-1	.	13	TRBJ1-1	CSAGGGFDTEAFF	TGCAGCGCGGGCGGAGGGTTCGACACTGAAGCTTTCTTT
TRBV9	.	13	TRBJ2-7	CASSAGGSGEQYF	TGTGCCAGCAGCGCTGGGGGGTCCGGGGAGCAGTACTTC
TRBV5-1	TRBD1	15	TRBJ2-3	CASSLTGVRTDTQYF	TGCGCCAGCAGCTTGACAGGGGTGCGCACAGATACGCAGTATTTT
TRBV28	.	15	TRBJ1-1	CASSPPREQRTEAFF	TGTGCCAGCAGCCCACCCCGGGAGCAAAGGACTGAAGCTTTCTTT
TRBV25-1	TRBD2	17	TRBJ2-3	CASSPRGLAGGADTQYF	TGTGCCAGCAGCCCTAGGGGCCTAGCGGGGGGGGCGGATACGCAGTATTTT